What follows are 17 T cell receptor beta chains derived from one specimen sequenced in a study of tumor and adjacent non-tumor tissue in lung cancer. The template was RNA from unsorted bulk tissue. More than 3 cm separated this lung sample from the edge of the tumor. The library came from three nested PCR rounds adapted from ARM-PCR protocols. One entry per CDR3 protein, called by TCRdb with MiXCR from the multiplex PCR reads. This sample has about 86,000 distinct CDR3 sequences, with about 77% found just once. Sequencing was carried out using distant non-tumor lung tissue. These receptors came from a woman between 45 and 65 years old with non-small cell lung cancer.

Points on this clonotype: Germline is not matched at one junction end, which may reflect a read error. This rearrangement joins TRBV4-1 to TRBJ2-7; D possibly corresponds to TRBD2 (6 bases). The CDR3 covers 15 residues. The germline CDR1 and CDR2 sequences are MGHRA and YSYEKL. The CDR3 bases are TGCGCCAGCAGCCAAGATCTGTGGTCCCGGGAGAGGGCCAGTTTC. It specifies CASSQDLWSRERASF.

V usage is TRBV6-2 or TRBV6-3 and J usage is TRBJ2-7, with a possible D match to TRBD2 (6 bases). Trimming stripped 5 bases from V and 8 bases from J, with 22 bases between. The CDR3 spans 15 residues. Germline V gene sequence: CDR1 MNHEY, CDR2 SVGEGT. Written as DNA, the CDR3 is TGTGCCAGCAGTATCGGACTAACGGGAGTAGCCCAGCAGTACTTC. It specifies CASSIGLTGVAQQYF.

A note on this clonotype: The conserved phenylalanine or tryptophan normally closing the CDR3 is absent here, so this likely arose from a read error. No DNA is shown, since the ends of the CDR3 on it are uncertain; the CDR3 is the one TCRdb lists. The chain recombines TRBV14 with TRBJ2-3; the D segment call TRBD1 is taken from the table without a DNA check. Germline CDR1 and CDR2: SGHDN and FVKESK. The CDR3 length is 15 residues, termini included. CDR3 sequence: CTSSQDSGAPDPQYL.

The table lists this clonotype with a few counts. At one end the junction does not follow the germline gene, possibly because of a read error. In DNA, the CDR3 is TGTGTCAGCGGCACCGGGACAGGGCGCACCTATGAGCAGTACTTC. Translated, it gives CVSGTGTGRTYEQYF. J is TRBJ2-7 and V is TRBV11-2, with 9 positions matching TRBD1. The CDR3 loop spans 15 amino acids. Germline V CDR1 and CDR2: SGHAT, FQNNGV.

Regarding this clonotype: This may stem from a read error, because a much larger clone lies one nucleotide away. The gene calls are TRBV24-1 and TRBJ2-3, with D perhaps TRBD2 (6 bases). The CDR3 covers 15 residues. Germline V lookup: CDR1 KGHDR, CDR2 SFDVKD. CDR3 in DNA: TGTGTCACCAGCCCATCCGGGACTGCGGTAGATACGCAGTATTTT. Its protein is CVTSPSGTAVDTQYF.

This sequence joins TRBV10-3 and TRBJ2-3; D is unclear. There are 12 residues in the CDR3. CDR1 and CDR2 from the germline V gene are ENHRY and SYGVKD. V shed 4 bases and J shed 2 bases, with 4 bases lying between them. In DNA, the CDR3 is TGTGCCATCAGTGCTATCACAGATACGCAGTATTTT. Amino acid sequence: CAISAITDTQYF.

In regard to this clonotype: At one end the junction does not follow the germline gene, possibly because of a read error. The chain links TRBV4-1 to TRBJ1-5; 9 bases align to TRBD1. The CDR3 covers 15 residues. Germline CDR1 MGHRA, CDR2 YSYEKL. CDR3 in amino acids: CASSQVDRGNQPQHF. CDR3 DNA: TGCGCCAGCAGCCAAGTGGACAGGGGCAATCAGCCTCAGCATTTT.

A remark on this clonotype: One end of the junction fails to match germline, which may point to a read error. The V gene is TRBV6-2 or TRBV6-3, the J gene TRBJ2-1; D is ambiguous. In germline, CDR1 is MNHEY, CDR2 SVGEGT. The CDR3 covers 13 residues. CDR3 sequence reads: CASSLTPYIEQFF. The CDR3 DNA reads as TGTGCCAGCAGCTTAACCCCTTACATTGAGCAGTTCTTC.

The rearrangement links TRBV11-1 to TRBJ2-7, with D unclear. Deletions cut 6 bases from V and 6 bases from J, with 9 bases between. The germline CDR1 and CDR2 sequences are SGHAT and FQDESV (reference sequence). The CDR3 contains 11 residues. The chain's CDR3 is CASSFYIEQYF. CDR3 coding DNA: TGTGCCAGCAGTTTTTATATCGAGCAGTACTTC.

As to this clonotype: One end of the junction fails to match germline, which may point to a read error. The chain combines TRBV6-1 with TRBJ1-1; TRBD1 aligns across 7 bases. Per germline, CDR1 MNHNS and CDR2 SASEGT. The CDR3 covers 15 residues. The CDR3 nucleotides read TGTGCCAGTAGTGCGATGAAACAGGGGAACGCTGAAGCTTTCTTT. Translating it yields CASSAMKQGNAEAFF.

At least ten counts were recorded for this clonotype. The V gene is TRBV6-1, the J gene TRBJ2-7, with 9 bases aligning to TRBD2. The CDR3 covers 15 residues. The germline V gene has CDR1 MNHNS and CDR2 SASEGT. J gave up 4 bases and V 4 bases, and 8 bases lay outside the gene matches. This chain's CDR3 is CASSAPASGIYEQYF. The CDR3, as DNA: TGTGCCAGCAGTGCCCCAGCTAGCGGGATTTACGAGCAGTACTTC.

This clonotype has a single count. A read error may account for a junction end that differs from germline. The gene calls are TRBV11-2 and TRBJ2-3; possibly TRBD2 for D (5 bases). Germline V gene lookup returns CDR1 SGHAT and CDR2 FQNNGV. The CDR3 has 14 amino acids. CDR3 bases: TGTGTCAGCAGCTTAAGGACTGGCACAGATAGACAGTATTTT. Residues: CVSSLRTGTDRQYF.

Remarks on this clonotype: Given the absence of the conserved phenylalanine or tryptophan at the CDR3 end, a read error is likely. J is TRBJ2-5 and V is TRBV29-1; the D gene is possibly TRBD2 (6 bases). Germline lookup yields CDR1 SQVTM and CDR2 ANQGSEA. The CDR3 consists of 13 residues. For the CDR3, the DNA is TGCGGCGTTGATTCGGGAGTCCAAGAGCCCCAGTACTAC. It encodes CGVDSGVQEPQYY.

A word on this clonotype: Germline is not matched at one junction end, which may reflect a read error. The rearrangement uses TRBV12-3 or TRBV12-4 and TRBJ1-5; no definite D call. This CDR3 is built from 14 residues. This CDR3 is CASSLVDSNHPQHF. The CDR3 DNA sequence: TGTGCCAGCAGTTTAGTGGATAGTAATCACCCCCAACATTTT.

Points on this clonotype: Compared with germline, one end of the junction differs, possibly owing to a read error. The chain is built from TRBV7-2 and TRBJ2-7; D unclear. The CDR3 extends over 12 amino acids. Per germline, CDR1 SGHTA and CDR2 FQGNSA. CDR3 DNA: TGTGCCAGCGGCTTTATTGGTGGCGAGCAGTACTTC. The encoded protein is CASGFIGGEQYF.

Of note for this clonotype: The CDR3 ends on some other residue instead of the conserved phenylalanine or tryptophan, so this is likely a read error. DNA of the CDR3: TGTGCCAACCGCCAGAACACTGAAGCTTTCTCT. Amino acids: CANRQNTEAFS. The chain recombines TRBV12-3 or TRBV12-4 with TRBJ1-1; D gene ambiguous. CDR3 length: 11 residues. The V end was cut by 10 bases, the J end by 1 base, with 7 bases between.

The gene calls are TRBV6-8 and TRBJ2-1; no clear D. This CDR3 comprises 9 residues. The V end lost 7 bases, the J end lost 15 bases, and 10 bases lay between the germline ends. The germline V gene encodes CDR1 MNHGY and CDR2 SAAAGT. The CDR3 DNA follows: TGTGCCAGCAAAATTAGCACGTTCTTC. It yields the protein CASKISTFF.